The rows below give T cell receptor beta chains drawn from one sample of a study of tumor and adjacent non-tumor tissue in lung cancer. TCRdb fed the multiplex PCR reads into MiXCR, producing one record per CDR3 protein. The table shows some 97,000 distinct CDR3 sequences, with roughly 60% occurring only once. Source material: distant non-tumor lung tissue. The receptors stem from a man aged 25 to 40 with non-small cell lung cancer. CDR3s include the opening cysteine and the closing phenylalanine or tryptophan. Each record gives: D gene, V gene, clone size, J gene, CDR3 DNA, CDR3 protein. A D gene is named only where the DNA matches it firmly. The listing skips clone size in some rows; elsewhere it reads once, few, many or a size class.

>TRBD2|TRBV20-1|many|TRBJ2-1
TGCAGTGCCCAGGAGGGACTAGCGGGAGGAGCTGAGCAGTTCTTC
CSAQEGLAGGAEQFF
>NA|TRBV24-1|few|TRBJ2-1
TGTGCCACCAATGACGACGCAGGGATTGAGCAGTTCTTC
CATNDDAGIEQFF
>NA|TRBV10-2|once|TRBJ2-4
TGCGCCGGCAGTGGTAGCAACAGGGACGCCAAAAACATTCAGTATTTC
CAGSGSNRDAKNIQYF
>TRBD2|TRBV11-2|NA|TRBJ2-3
TGTGCCAGCAGCTTATCCATAGCGGGAGGGCCGTCAGATACGCATTATTTT
CASSLSIAGGPSDTHYF
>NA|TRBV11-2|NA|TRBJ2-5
TGTGCCGGCAGCTTCCAAGAGATCCAGTACTTC
CAGSFQEIQYF
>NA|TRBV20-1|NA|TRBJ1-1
TGCAGACCTAAGGGGGGCTCCGAAGCTTTCTTT
CRPKGGSEAFF
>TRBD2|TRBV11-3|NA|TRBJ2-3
TGTGCCAGCGGCCCAATTGGGGGAGGGGCAACAGACACGCAGTATTTT
CASGPIGGGATDTQYF
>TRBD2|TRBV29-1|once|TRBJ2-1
TGCAGCGTAAAGACCCGAGGGCTAGCGGGGAGTGGGCAGTTCTTC
CSVKTRGLAGSGQFF
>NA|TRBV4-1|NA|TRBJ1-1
TGCGCCAGCTGCCACCCGGGACAAAACACTGGAGCTTTCTTT
CASCHPGQNTGAFF
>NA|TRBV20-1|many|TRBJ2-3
TGCAGTGCTCCCCCGACGCGGGCAACAGATACGCAGTATTTT
CSAPPTRATDTQYF
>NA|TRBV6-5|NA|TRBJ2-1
TGTGCCAGGAGCACACGGACAGGGAGGGCTGGCTACAATGAGCAGTTCTTC
CARSTRTGRAGYNEQFF
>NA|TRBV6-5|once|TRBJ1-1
TGTGCCAGCGCCATAATCGGGGGGGGCACTGAGGCTTTCTTT
CASAIIGGGTEAFF
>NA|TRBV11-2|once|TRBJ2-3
TGTGCCAGCAACTCCAGCGTTAGCGCAGATACGCAGTATTTT
CASNSSVSADTQYF
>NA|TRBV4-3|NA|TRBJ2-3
TGCGCCAGCAGCCAAGGAGCCGGGTCTGCCCCAAATACGCAATATTTT
CASSQGAGSAPNTQYF
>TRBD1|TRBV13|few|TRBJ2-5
TGTGCCAGCAGCCCCCCCACAGGGGCAAAAGAGACCCAGTACTTC
CASSPPTGAKETQYF
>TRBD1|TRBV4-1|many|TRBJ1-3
TGCGCCAGCAGCCAGGGACAGGGCTTTGGAAACACCATATATTTT
CASSQGQGFGNTIYF
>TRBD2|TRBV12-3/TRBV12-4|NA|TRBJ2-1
TGTGCCAGCAGTTTGAAAAGCTGGGGGGGCAATGAGCAGTTCTTC
CASSLKSWGGNEQFF
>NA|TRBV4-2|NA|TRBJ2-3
TGTGCCAGCAGTGTGACGGTGGCGGTCAATACGCAGTATTTT
CASSVTVAVNTQYF
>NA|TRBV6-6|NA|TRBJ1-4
TGTTCCAGCAGTTACTCGATAGGGTCTGGGGAAAAACTGTTTTTT
CSSSYSIGSGEKLFF
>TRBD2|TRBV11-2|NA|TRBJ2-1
TGTGCCAGCAGTTTAATCCTAGCGGGGAGTGTTGAGCAGTTCTTC
CASSLILAGSVEQFF
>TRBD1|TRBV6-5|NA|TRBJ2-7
TGTGCCAGCAATCGAGGACAGGGGGCCACCTACGAGCAGTACTTC
CASNRGQGATYEQYF
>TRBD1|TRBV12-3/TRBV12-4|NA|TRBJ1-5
TGTGCCAAGAGTTTAGATGGGACAGGGCTTAATCAGCCCCAGCATTTT
CAKSLDGTGLNQPQHF
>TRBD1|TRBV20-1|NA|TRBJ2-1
TGCTGCTCCTTGAGATTCGACAGGGGGCGCGTCAATGAGCAGTTCTTC
CCSLRFDRGRVNEQFF
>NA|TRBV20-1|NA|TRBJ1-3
TGCAGTGCTAGTGATGGGGCCGCAAACACCATATATTTT
CSASDGAANTIYF
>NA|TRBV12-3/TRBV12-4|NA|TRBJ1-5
TGTGCCAGCAGTCTGCAGGGGCAGGCGCCCCAGCATTTT
CASSLQGQAPQHF
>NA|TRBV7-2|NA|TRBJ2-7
TGTGCCAGCGGCTTAGATTCGACAGGCTACGAGCAGTACTTC
CASGLDSTGYEQYF
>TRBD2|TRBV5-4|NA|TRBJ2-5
TGTGCCAGCAGTTTGGCTTTAGCGGGGGAAGAGGCCCAGTACTTC
CASSLALAGEEAQYF
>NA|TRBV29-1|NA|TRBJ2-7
TGCAGCGTTGAAGATAAGCGGTATCATCAGGTCCCCCCCTACGAGCAGTACTTC
CSVEDKRYHQVPPYEQYF
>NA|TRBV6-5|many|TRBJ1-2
TGTGCCAGCAGTTACTCGAAAAGCTATGGCTACACCTTC
CASSYSKSYGYTF
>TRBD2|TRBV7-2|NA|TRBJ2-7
TGTGCCAGCAGCCGCCTAGCGGGGTACGAGCAGTACTTC
CASSRLAGYEQYF
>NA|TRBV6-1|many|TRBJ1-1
TGTGCCAGCAGTGACGGACCCGATGAGGCTGAAGCTTTCTTT
CASSDGPDEAEAFF
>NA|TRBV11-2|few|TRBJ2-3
TGTGCCAGCAGCTCCCTCGGGCCAACAGATACGCAGTATTTT
CASSSLGPTDTQYF
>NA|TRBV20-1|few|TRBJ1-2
TGCAGTGCCACACAGGGAAGAGGCTACACCTTC
CSATQGRGYTF
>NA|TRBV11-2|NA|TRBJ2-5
TGTGCCAGCAGCTTGGGGGCGGATACCCAGTACTTC
CASSLGADTQYF
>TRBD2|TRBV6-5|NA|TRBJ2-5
TGTGCCAGCAGTGATACCGGGACCGCGGGGGCCCAGTACTTC
CASSDTGTAGAQYF
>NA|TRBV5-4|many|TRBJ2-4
TGTGCCAGCAGCTTGGGGTCAGCACTAGCCAAAAACATTCAGTACTTC
CASSLGSALAKNIQYF
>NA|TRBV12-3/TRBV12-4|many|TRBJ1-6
TGTGCCAGCAGTTTAAGGAGGGATGGATCACCCCTCCACTTT
CASSLRRDGSPLHF
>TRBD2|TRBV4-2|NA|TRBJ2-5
TGTGTCAGCAGCCAAGGCCTGACTAGCGGGGACCTCTTTTTAGAGACCCAGTACTTC
CVSSQGLTSGDLFLETQYF
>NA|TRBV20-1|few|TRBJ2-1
TGCAGTGCTAGGGGGGTAAGGGGCGGGAATGAGCAGTTCTTC
CSARGVRGGNEQFF
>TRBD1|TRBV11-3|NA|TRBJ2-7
TGTGCCAGCAACATGACCGGGACAGGGTCTTTATATAAGCAGTGCTTC
CASNMTGTGSLYKQCF
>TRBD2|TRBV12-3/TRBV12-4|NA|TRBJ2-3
TGTGCCAGCAGTCTGCCGGGACTAGTAGGTAGGCAGTATTTT
CASSLPGLVGRQYF
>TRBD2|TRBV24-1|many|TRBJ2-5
TGTGCCACCAGTGATTCGAGCGGGGGAGAGACCCAGTACTTC
CATSDSSGGETQYF
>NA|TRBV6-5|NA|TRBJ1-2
TGTGCCAATGAACAGGGCCTGAACTATGGCTACACCTTC
CANEQGLNYGYTF
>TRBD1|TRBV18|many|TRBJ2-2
TGTGCCAGCTCACCGTACCAAGAGGGGGCCCGAACCGGGGAGCTGTTTTTT
CASSPYQEGARTGELFF